Following are 25 T cell receptor beta chains from one sample sequenced in a study of blood T cell repertoires in COVID-19. Assay used: immunoSEQ multiplex PCR; TCRdb lists only in-frame clones, some missing. Of approximately 250,000 clones detected, about 85% appear once; the ten largest clones hold around 0.97%. Sequencing was performed on peripheral blood. These receptors all come from a man aged 35 to 55 with acute or convalescent COVID-19.

CDR3 region: CSASYLGQGGGYTF. The DNA of the CDR3 is TGCAGTGCTAGTTATCTCGGACAGGGAGGCGGCTACACCTTC. The genes are TRBV20-1 and TRBJ1-2; 8 bases agree with TRBD1. The length of the CDR3 is 14 residues. V was pared by 3 bases and J by 8 bases, with 11 bases of the junction left unmatched. From germline, CDR1 is DFQATT and CDR2 SNEGSKA (reference sequence).

Concerning this clone itself: One junction end disagrees with the germline gene, perhaps due to a read error. The V gene is TRBV4-3, the J gene TRBJ2-7; D is possibly TRBD2 (5 bases). Per germline, CDR1 LGHNA and CDR2 YSLEER. The CDR3 length is 14 residues. CDR3 DNA sequence: TGCACCAGCAGCCAAGATCGAGGGAGCTACGAGCAGTACTTC. Protein: CTSSQDRGSYEQYF.

The rearrangement uses TRBV28 and TRBJ1-1, with a weak D call TRBD1 (5 bases). This CDR3 contains 16 residues. Germline loops: CDR1 MDHEN, CDR2 SYDVKM. V was shortened by 2 bases and J by 0 bases, with 13 bases between the two germline ends. CDR3 nucleotides: TGTGCCAGCAGTTTACTGGGGAGGGGCATGAACACTGAAGCTTTCTTT. Translation: CASSLLGRGMNTEAFF.

The genes are TRBV19 and TRBJ1-2; TRBD1 matches at 7 bases. Germline loops: CDR1 LNHDA, CDR2 SQIVND (reference sequence). This CDR3 comprises 16 residues. J was trimmed by 4 bases and V by 6 bases; bases with no gene match: 14. The CDR3 spells CASSQEGGQSFYGYTF. CDR3 nucleotide sequence: TGTGCCAGTAGCCAGGAGGGGGGACAGTCCTTCTATGGCTACACCTTC.

CDR3 nucleotide sequence: TGTGCCAGCAGCCAAGGAGCAAGTCTGACAGATACGCAGTATTTT. Residues: CASSQGASLTDTQYF. The V gene is TRBV3-1 (or the pseudogene TRBV3-2), the J gene TRBJ2-3, with D uncertain. In germline, CDR1 is LGHDT, CDR2 YNNKEL (reference sequence). CDR3 size: 15 residues. Trimming removed 1 base from V and 3 bases from J, with 11 bases in between.

The rearrangement links TRBV29-1 to TRBJ1-2; TRBD1 matches 8 bases. The CDR3 spans 13 residues. Germline V CDR1 and CDR2: SQVTM, ANQGSEA. The ends lost 1 base at V and 4 bases at J; junction bases unmatched: 2. CDR3 region: CSVEGGTGYGYTF. The CDR3 DNA reads TGCAGCGTTGAAGGTGGGACAGGCTATGGCTACACCTTC.

The V and J genes are TRBV4-1 and TRBJ1-2, with D tentatively TRBD1 (5 bases). The CDR3 spans 16 residues. V lost 0 bases, J lost 4 bases, and 15 bases lay in between. CDR1 is MGHRA, CDR2 YSYEKL, per germline. CDR3 sequence reads: CASSQDGGGVSYGYTF. The CDR3 DNA is TGCGCCAGCAGCCAAGATGGGGGGGGAGTTAGCTATGGCTACACCTTC.

This clone was seen a handful of times. The chain is built from TRBV2 and TRBJ1-6; 10 bases match TRBD1. CDR1 is SNHLY and CDR2 is FYNNEI in the germline V gene. The trim removed 5 bases at V and 7 bases at J, leaving 2 bases unmatched. This CDR3 comprises 14 residues. CDR3 nucleotide sequence: TGTGCCAGCAGTAGACAGGGGGCGAATTCACCCCTCCACTTT. Translated, it gives CASSRQGANSPLHF. The variable domain in full, with the rest retrieved from reference TRBV2 and TRBJ1-6, is EPEVTQTPSHQVTQMGQEVILRCVPISNHLYFYWYRQILGQKVEFLVSFYNNEISEKSEIFDDQFSVERPDGSNFTLKIRSTKLEDSAMYFCASSRQGANSPLHFGNGTRLTVT.

This sequence joins TRBV6-2 or TRBV6-3 and TRBJ1-2; D remains unclear. The CDR3 is 15 amino acids. The V and J ends lost 3 bases and 5 bases respectively, with 16 bases between them. The germline gives CDR1 MNHEY, CDR2 SVGEGT. CDR3 region: CASSYSSPELYGYTF. The CDR3 nucleotides read TGTGCCAGCAGTTATTCCTCCCCGGAGTTATATGGCTACACCTTC.

This chain connects TRBV12-3 or TRBV12-4 to TRBJ1-2, with D possibly matching TRBD1 (6 bases). The V and J ends lost 6 bases and 8 bases respectively, with 16 bases between them. There are 13 residues in the CDR3. The CDR3 DNA reads as TGTGCCAGCAGGTCACAGGGCCCCTTAGGCTACACCTTC. It encodes CASRSQGPLGYTF.

The chain couples TRBV7-2 to TRBJ1-1; 9 nucleotides agree with TRBD1. J lost 3 bases, V lost 5 bases, and 4 bases had no gene match. The CDR3 is 14 residues long. From germline, CDR1 is SGHTA and CDR2 FQGNSA. CDR3 residues: CASSPGTGYTEAFF. As DNA, the CDR3 is TGTGCCAGCAGCCCCGGGACAGGGTACACTGAAGCTTTCTTT. The whole variable domain, remainder taken from reference TRBV7-2 and TRBJ1-1, is GAGVSQSPSNKVTEKGKDVELRCDPISGHTALYWYRQSLGQGLEFLIYFQGNSAPDKSGLPSDRFSAERTGGSVSTLTIQRTQQEDSAVYLCASSPGTGYTEAFFGQGTRLTVV.

This chain joins TRBV19 and TRBJ2-3; D may be TRBD1 (5 bases). Looked up from germline, CDR1 is LNHDA and CDR2 is SQIVND (reference sequence). V was clipped by 11 bases and J by 0 bases, with 15 bases between them. CDR3 size: 14 residues. The DNA for the CDR3 is TGTGCCTCGAGCAAGGGGTTGAGCACAGATACGCAGTATTTT. Protein product: CASSKGLSTDTQYF.

This clone was recorded once. V and J are TRBV13 and TRBJ2-1; perhaps TRBD2 as D (6 bases). V lost 3 bases and J lost 7, with 7 bases in between. Looked up from germline, CDR1 is PRHDT and CDR2 is FYEKMQ (reference sequence). The CDR3 covers 12 residues. CDR3 loop: CASSFRGNEQFF. Written as DNA, the CDR3 is TGTGCCAGCAGCTTTCGGGGGAATGAGCAGTTCTTC. The full variable domain, in which reference TRBV13 and TRBJ2-1 provide the parts outside the CDR3, is AAGVIQSPRHLIKEKRETATLKCYPIPRHDTVYWYQQGPGQDPQFLISFYEKMQSDKGSIPDRFSAQQFSDYHSELNMSSLELGDSALYFCASSFRGNEQFFGPGTRLTVL.

The chain has TRBV28 and TRBJ1-3; D is unclear. The CDR3 is 14 amino acids. The V gene lost 1 base and the J gene lost 1 base, with 5 bases spanning the gap. Germline CDR1 is MDHEN and CDR2 is SYDVKM. Written as DNA, the CDR3 is TGTGCCAGCAGTTTATCAGTATCTGGAAACACCATATATTTT. Protein sequence: CASSLSVSGNTIYF.

This chain joins TRBV11-3 and TRBJ2-5; TRBD1 is a possible D gene (6 bases). The CDR3 is 15 amino acids. From germline, CDR1 is SGHNT and CDR2 YENEEA. Between the trimmed V and J ends, which lost 6 bases and 1 base, there was a span of 15 bases. The CDR3 is CASSPGSDSQETQYF. CDR3 bases: TGTGCCAGCAGTCCCGGGTCGGACAGCCAAGAGACCCAGTACTTC.

This clone was counted only a few times. This CDR3 reads CASSLGATNTEAFF. As DNA, the CDR3 is TGCGCCAGCAGCTTGGGGGCGACGAACACTGAAGCTTTCTTT. The chain links TRBV5-1 to TRBJ1-1, with D hard to call. This CDR3 is built from 14 residues. Trimming took off 0 bases at V and 1 base at J, with 7 bases between the two ends. Per the germline V gene, CDR1 is SGHRS and CDR2 is YFSETQ.

The table lists this clone with a count of one. The J gene is TRBJ2-5, the V gene TRBV28; 8 bases are shared with TRBD1. Germline-derived CDR1 and CDR2 are MDHEN and SYDVKM. This CDR3 comprises 16 residues. The ends lost 5 bases at V and 4 bases at J; junction bases unmatched: 12. The CDR3 DNA follows: TGTGCCAGCAGTCGCCAGGACAGGGTGAGGGGAGAGACCCAGTACTTC. It encodes CASSRQDRVRGETQYF.

V and J are TRBV5-5 and TRBJ2-3; 13 bases map to TRBD2. This CDR3 spans 18 amino acids. V was clipped by 2 bases and J by 1 base; unmatched bases: 7. Germline V lookup: CDR1 SGHKS, CDR2 YYEKEE (reference sequence). The CDR3 DNA is TGTGCCAGCAGCTTCCAACTAGCGGGGGGGCCCGGCACAGATACGCAGTATTTT. The encoded protein is CASSFQLAGGPGTDTQYF. Supplemented by reference TRBV5-5 and TRBJ2-3, the full variable domain reads DAGVTQSPTHLIKTRGQQVTLRCSPISGHKSVSWYQQVLGQGPQFIFQYYEKEERGRGNFPDRFSARQFPNYSSELNVNALLLGDSALYLCASSFQLAGGPGTDTQYFGPGTRLTVL.

The chain couples TRBV7-3 to TRBJ2-5; TRBD2 might be the D (5 bases). The CDR3 covers 14 residues. Trimming left V 5 bases short and J 5 bases short, with 15 bases between. Per germline, CDR1 SGHTA and CDR2 FQGTGA. CDR3 DNA: TGTGCCAGCAGCCCGGGCGGGCTTACGGAGACCCAGTACTTC. It translates to CASSPGGLTETQYF.

This chain links TRBV7-2 with TRBJ1-6; maybe TRBD1 (5 bases). The V and J ends lost 3 bases and 5 bases respectively, with 8 bases between them. CDR3 length: 14 amino acids. Germline lookup yields CDR1 SGHTA and CDR2 FQGNSA. CDR3 loop: CASSFGGNNSPLHF. CDR3 nucleotides: TGTGCCAGCAGCTTCGGGGGGAATAATTCACCCCTCCACTTT.

The genes are TRBV2 and TRBJ2-1; perhaps TRBD1 as D (6 bases). Germline CDR1 and CDR2: SNHLY and FYNNEI. Trimming cost V 1 base and J 15 bases, with 22 bases left between them. The CDR3 sequence is 15 residues long. The CDR3 nucleotides are TGTGCCAGCAGTGAAGAGGTAAGGGTGGGGACAAGGACGTTCTTC. It encodes CASSEEVRVGTRTFF.

V is TRBV19 and J is TRBJ1-1; 7 bases map to TRBD1. The CDR3 covers 14 residues. V lost 4 bases and J lost 1; bases outside the gene matches: 3. Per the germline V gene, CDR1 is LNHDA and CDR2 is SQIVND (reference sequence). The DNA for the CDR3 is TGTGCCAGTAGTACGGGGACAGCGAACACTGAAGCTTTCTTT. Protein product: CASSTGTANTEAFF.

The genes are TRBV7-2 and TRBJ1-1, with D uncertain. The V gene's germline CDR1 is SGHTA and CDR2 FQGNSA. Trimming pared 1 base from V and 0 bases from J, leaving 15 bases between. The CDR3 length is 17 residues. CDR3 coding DNA: TGTGCCAGCAGCTTAGATCCCCTCAGTTCCATGAACACTGAAGCTTTCTTT. Protein: CASSLDPLSSMNTEAFF.

This clone was seen once. The rearrangement joins TRBV4-1 to TRBJ1-6; 9 bases agree with TRBD1. CDR1 is MGHRA and CDR2 is YSYEKL in the germline V gene. CDR3 length: 16 residues. Trimming took 4 bases from V and 8 from J; bases not matched to a gene: 9. CDR3 DNA sequence: TGCGCCAGCAGCCGAGAGCTTGGGGACAGGGATTCACCCCTCCACTTT. Amino acids: CASSRELGDRDSPLHF.

The V and J genes are TRBV6-5 and TRBJ2-3; 9 bases align to TRBD2. This CDR3 has 14 residues. Germline CDR1 is MNHEY and CDR2 is SVGAGI. J was trimmed by 5 bases and V by 6 bases; bases with no gene match: 6. CDR3 sequence reads: CASRLAGAGDTQYF. For the CDR3, the DNA is TGTGCCAGCAGATTAGCGGGGGCGGGAGATACGCAGTATTTT.